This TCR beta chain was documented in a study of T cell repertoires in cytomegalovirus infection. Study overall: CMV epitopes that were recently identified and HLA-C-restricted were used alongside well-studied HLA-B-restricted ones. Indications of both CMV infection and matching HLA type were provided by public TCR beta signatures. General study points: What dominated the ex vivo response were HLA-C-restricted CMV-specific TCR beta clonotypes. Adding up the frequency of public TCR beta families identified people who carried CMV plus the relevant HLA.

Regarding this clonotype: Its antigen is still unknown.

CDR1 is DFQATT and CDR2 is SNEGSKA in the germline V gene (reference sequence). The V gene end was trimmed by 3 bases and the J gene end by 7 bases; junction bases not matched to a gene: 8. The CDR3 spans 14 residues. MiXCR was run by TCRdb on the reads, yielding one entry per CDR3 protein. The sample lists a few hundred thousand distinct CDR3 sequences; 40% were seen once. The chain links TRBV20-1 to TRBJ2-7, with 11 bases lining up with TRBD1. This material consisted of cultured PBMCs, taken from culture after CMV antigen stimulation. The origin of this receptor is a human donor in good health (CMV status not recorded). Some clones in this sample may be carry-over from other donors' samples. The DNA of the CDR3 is TGCAGTGCTAGGCTCCGGGACAGGGGGTTTGAGCAGTACTTC. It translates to CSARLRDRGFEQYF.